The clone carrying this T cell receptor beta chain was counted many times. Its antigen is currently unknown. This record comes from a study of T cells after yellow fever vaccination. The CDR3 sequence is 13 residues long. The V end lost 5 bases, the J end lost 4 bases, and 9 bases lay between the germline ends. CDR1 is SEHNR, CDR2 FQNEAQ, per germline (reference sequence). Study conclusions and caveats: Boosting was followed by the reappearance of most primary-vaccination clones (approximately 95% CD4, 85% to 90% CD8).

From the 5' RACE reads, TCRdb called clonotypes with MiXCR, one entry per CDR3 protein. The sample contains under 150,000 distinct CDR3 sequences, 15% of which appear only once. The clonotype originates from a man younger than 35 who received the YFV17D yellow fever vaccine. Here the sequenced sample was CD8+ T cells sorted from PBMCs, taken 5 days after the yellow fever booster vaccination. The V gene is TRBV7-9, the J gene TRBJ1-5, with D perhaps matching TRBD1 (5 bases). CDR3 protein: CASSPPGNQPQHF. The CDR3 DNA is TGTGCCAGCAGCCCTCCAGGGAATCAGCCCCAGCATTTT. The whole variable domain, filled in from reference TRBV7-9 and TRBJ1-5, reads DTGVSQNPRHKITKRGQNVTFRCDPISEHNRLYWYRQTLGQGPEFLTYFQNEAQLEKSRLLSDRFSAERPKGSFSTLEIQRTEQGDSAMYLCASSPPGNQPQHFGDGTRLSIL.